These 26 T cell receptor beta chains came from one sample sequenced in a study of PD-1 blockade in classical Hodgkin lymphoma. Using immunoSEQ multiplex PCR, the repertoire was profiled, and TCRdb retains in-frame clones only, with some absent. The data contain 30,000 to 35,000 clones, more than 80% of them singletons. Each patient's relapse followed autologous stem cell transplantation, and brentuximab vedotin exposure varied. Investigators isolated CD4+ T cells from thawed PBMCs through magnetic negative selection. The source material was CD4+ T cells from blood, sampled at baseline. The receptors originated from a human donor with classical Hodgkin lymphoma.

This chain uses TRBV9 with TRBJ2-2; either TRBD1 or TRBD2 may fit D (5 bases each). CDR1 is SGDLS, CDR2 YYNGEE, per germline. Between the trimmed V and J ends, which lost 0 bases and 4 bases, there was a span of 10 bases. The CDR3 has 15 amino acids. The chain's CDR3 is CASSVVAGSTGELFF. In DNA, the CDR3 is TGTGCCAGCAGCGTAGTGGCAGGGAGCACCGGGGAGCTGTTTTTT.

This sequence joins TRBV30 and TRBJ2-7; 8 positions match TRBD2. J lost 1 base, V lost 5 bases, and 16 bases had no gene match. Germline V lookup: CDR1 GTSNPN, CDR2 SVGIG (reference sequence). This CDR3 region has 17 residues. The CDR3 DNA follows: TGTGCCTGGTCCTCTAGCGGGCGCACGCGAGGATCCTACGAGCAGTACTTC. Its translation is CAWSSSGRTRGSYEQYF.

The genes are TRBV10-3 and TRBJ1-4; no clear D. The ends were cut back, 3 bases at V and 0 bases at J, with 2 bases in the middle. CDR3 length: 13 residues. Looked up from germline, CDR1 is ENHRY and CDR2 is SYGVKD. The CDR3 spells CAISDPTNEKLFF. The CDR3 coding sequence is TGTGCCATCAGTGACCCAACTAATGAAAAACTGTTTTTT.

This chain links TRBV28 with TRBJ1-5; D might be TRBD1 (6 bases). The CDR3 is 13 residues long. Germline CDR1 reads MDHEN; CDR2 reads SYDVKM. Trimming took 9 bases from V and 2 from J, leaving 11 bases between them. In nucleotides, the CDR3 is TGTGCCAGTCGGGACACCGGCAATCAGCCCCAGCATTTT. It is translated as CASRDTGNQPQHF. The full variable domain, completed using reference TRBV28 and TRBJ1-5, is DVKVTQSSRYLVKRTGEKVFLECVQDMDHENMFWYRQDPGLGLRLIYFSYDVKMKEKGDIPEGYSVSREKKERFSLILESASTNQTSMYLCASRDTGNQPQHFGDGTRLSIL.

The chain joins TRBV28 to TRBJ2-7; D is undetermined. The ends were cut back, 7 bases at V and 0 bases at J, with 10 bases in the middle. Germline lookup yields CDR1 MDHEN and CDR2 SYDVKM. This CDR3 is built from 13 residues. CDR3 nucleotide sequence: TGTGCCAGCACAGATTTGAGCTCCTACGAGCAGTACTTC. This sequence encodes CASTDLSSYEQYF.

The genes are TRBV5-1 and TRBJ2-5; D might be TRBD1 (5 bases). Trimming shortened V by 4 bases and J by 2 bases, and 12 bases separated the two germline ends. The length of the CDR3 is 14 residues. Germline V gives CDR1 SGHRS, CDR2 YFSETQ. The CDR3 loop reads CASSRVDSQETQYF. CDR3 sequence (DNA): TGCGCCAGCAGCCGCGTCGACAGTCAAGAGACCCAGTACTTC. The entire variable domain, with the rest obtained from reference TRBV5-1 and TRBJ2-5, is as follows: KAGVTQTPRYLIKTRGQQVTLSCSPISGHRSVSWYQQTPGQGLQFLFEYFSETQRNKGNFPGRFSGRQFSNSRSEMNVSTLELGDSALYLCASSRVDSQETQYFGPGTRLLVL.

This clone was recorded a few times. At one end the junction does not follow the germline gene, possibly because of a read error. This chain links TRBV27 with TRBJ1-2; TRBD1 aligns across 9 bases. The length of the CDR3 is 13 residues. Germline V lookup: CDR1 MNHEY, CDR2 SMNVEV (reference sequence). The CDR3 protein is CASSFDLTGGPPF. The CDR3 nucleotides read TGTGCCAGCAGTTTCGATCTCACAGGGGGCCCTCCCTTC.

This chain uses TRBV14 with TRBJ2-7, with D maybe TRBD2 (6 bases). CDR1 SGHDN and CDR2 FVKESK come from the germline V gene. V lost 6 bases and J lost 0, with 24 bases in between. The CDR3 contains 18 residues. The CDR3 nucleotides are TGTGCCAGCAGTCACACACCCCCGGGACTTTCAAGCTCCTACGAGCAGTACTTC. Encoded protein: CASSHTPPGLSSSYEQYF. The variable domain in full, completed from reference TRBV14 and TRBJ2-7, reads EAGVTQFPSHSVIEKGQTVTLRCDPISGHDNLYWYRRVMGKEIKFLLHFVKESKQDESGMPNNRFLAERTGGTYSTLKVQPAELEDSGVYFCASSHTPPGLSSSYEQYFGPGTRLTVT.

The chain is built from TRBV4-2 and TRBJ2-3; no reliable D call. The CDR3 runs 19 residues. Germline CDR1 LGHNA, CDR2 YNFKEQ. The germline V and J ends were trimmed by 2 bases and 4 bases, with 25 bases remaining between them. The CDR3 spells CASSQNIGRTKGFADTQYF. Written as DNA, the CDR3 is TGTGCCAGCAGCCAAAACATAGGTCGGACGAAAGGGTTCGCAGATACGCAGTATTTT.

The genes are TRBV11-1 and TRBJ2-7; D possibly uses TRBD1 or TRBD2 (5 bases each). The CDR3 spans 16 residues. Per the germline V gene, CDR1 is SGHAT and CDR2 is FQDESV (reference sequence). V dropped 6 bases and J dropped 2 bases, with 20 bases sitting between them. This CDR3 is CASSLTGTTGTYEQYF. For the CDR3, the DNA is TGTGCCAGCAGTCTAACCGGGACCACAGGAACCTACGAGCAGTACTTC.

This chain joins TRBV28 and TRBJ1-4; TRBD1 agrees at 9 bases. After removal of 5 bases from V and 7 bases from J, the junction contained 8 bases not matched to a gene. CDR1 is MDHEN, CDR2 SYDVKM, per germline. This CDR3 has 15 amino acids. DNA for the CDR3: TGTGCCAGCAGTCCACATACAGGGGGCTTTGAAAAACTGTTTTTT. It encodes CASSPHTGGFEKLFF.

The chain is built from TRBV11-2 and TRBJ2-3; D unresolved. The germline V and J ends were trimmed by 5 bases and 6 bases, with 6 bases remaining between them. This CDR3 contains 11 residues. Per germline, CDR1 SGHAT and CDR2 FQNNGV. The CDR3 bases are TGTGCCAGCAGCGACCCTGATACGCAGTATTTT. This translates into CASSDPDTQYF.

The V call is TRBV6-5, the J call TRBJ2-7, with 10 bases aligning to TRBD2. CDR1 MNHEY and CDR2 SVGAGI come from the germline V gene. CDR3 size: 13 residues. The trim removed 7 bases at V and 0 bases at J, leaving 0 bases unmatched. The CDR3 region is CASTSGSSYEQYF. Here the CDR3 DNA reads TGTGCCAGCACTAGCGGGAGCTCCTACGAGCAGTACTTC.

The chain couples TRBV15 to TRBJ2-7; 8 bases map to TRBD1. V was pared by 6 bases and J by 3 bases, with 10 bases of the junction left unmatched. Germline V gene sequence: CDR1 LNHNV, CDR2 YYDKDF (reference sequence). This CDR3 region has 15 residues. CDR3 nucleotides: TGTGCCACCAGGGAGGACAGGGCCATCGTCTACGAGCAGTACTTC. Amino acids: CATREDRAIVYEQYF.

The table lists this clone with a few counts. The rearrangement links TRBV6-5 to TRBJ2-7; 8 positions match TRBD2. The V and J ends lost 0 bases and 2 bases, in that order; junction bases with no gene match: 3. The CDR3 totals 15 residues. CDR1 MNHEY and CDR2 SVGAGI come from the germline V gene. As DNA, the CDR3 is TGTGCCAGCAGTTACTCATCGCGGGGGGCCTACGAGCAGTACTTC. This encodes CASSYSSRGAYEQYF.

This chain joins TRBV5-1 and TRBJ2-1; the D call may be TRBD1 or TRBD2 (5 bases each). The V end lost 4 bases, the J end lost 4 bases, and 12 bases lay between the germline ends. Germline assignment: CDR1 SGHRS and CDR2 YFSETQ. This CDR3 has 14 residues. The CDR3: CASSIRDVYNEQFF. Written as DNA, the CDR3 is TGCGCCAGCAGCATCCGGGACGTATACAATGAGCAGTTCTTC.

V usage is TRBV9 and J usage is TRBJ2-3, with D possibly matching TRBD2 (6 bases). V was shortened by 3 bases and J by 4 bases, with 12 bases between the two germline ends. Germline loops: CDR1 SGDLS, CDR2 YYNGEE. This CDR3 is built from 14 residues. CDR3 in amino acids: CASSGRGGADTQYF. Written as DNA, the CDR3 is TGTGCCAGCAGCGGGAGGGGCGGCGCAGATACGCAGTATTTT.

The table lists this clone with a count of one. The chain combines TRBV5-1 with TRBJ2-5, with 8 bases fitting TRBD1. This CDR3 is 14 amino acids long. V was clipped by 2 bases and J by 5 bases; unmatched bases: 5. From germline, CDR1 is SGHRS and CDR2 YFSETQ. Written as DNA, the CDR3 is TGCGCCAGCAGCTTCCCAGGGGGCGGGGAGACCCAGTACTTC. Protein product: CASSFPGGGETQYF.

The chain couples TRBV7-2 to TRBJ2-6; D call uncertain. V dropped 1 base and J dropped 2 bases, with 12 bases sitting between them. The CDR3 extends over 17 amino acids. The germline V gene has CDR1 SGHTA and CDR2 FQGNSA. The CDR3 sequence is CASSLVGNPTGANVLTF. In DNA, the CDR3 is TGTGCCAGCAGCTTAGTGGGGAATCCCACTGGGGCCAACGTCCTGACTTTC.

The chain joins TRBV19 to TRBJ2-2; D is unresolved. This CDR3 is 15 amino acids long. Germline assignment: CDR1 LNHDA and CDR2 SQIVND (reference sequence). The V end was cut by 0 bases, the J end by 2 bases, with 7 bases between. The CDR3 spells CASSIDRYNTGELFF. The DNA for the CDR3 is TGTGCCAGTAGTATAGACAGGTATAACACCGGGGAGCTGTTTTTT.

The J gene is TRBJ2-7, the V gene TRBV27; the D is unclear. The germline V gene has CDR1 MNHEY and CDR2 SMNVEV (reference sequence). The length of the CDR3 is 13 residues. With 3 bases removed from V and 4 bases from J, the gap between germline ends came to 10 bases. In DNA, the CDR3 is TGTGCCAGCAGTTTTAGGCAGACTTACGAGCAGTACTTC. Translated, it gives CASSFRQTYEQYF.

The gene calls are TRBV19 and TRBJ2-7; the match to TRBD2 covers 7 bases. The CDR3 sequence is 14 residues long. In germline, CDR1 is LNHDA, CDR2 SQIVND (reference sequence). The J segment lost 4 bases and the V segment lost 4 bases, leaving 7 bases of the junction unmatched. CDR3 in DNA: TGTGCCAGTAGTAACTTGGGACTAACATACGAGCAGTACTTC. Its translation is CASSNLGLTYEQYF.

This clone occurred once. This chain links TRBV5-1 with TRBJ1-4; D is ambiguous. Trimming stripped 0 bases from V and 6 bases from J, with 9 bases between. Germline loops: CDR1 SGHRS, CDR2 YFSETQ. This CDR3 comprises 14 residues. The CDR3 DNA is TGCGCCAGCAGCTTGGTCACCGGGGATGAAAAACTGTTTTTT. This codes for CASSLVTGDEKLFF.

V is TRBV5-6 and J is TRBJ1-1; D call uncertain. The V gene's germline CDR1 is SGHDT and CDR2 YYEEEE. There are 12 residues in the CDR3. V lost 4 bases to trimming and J lost 7 bases, with 11 bases between them. CDR3 DNA: TGTGCCAGCAGCAAGCCCCGGTTTGAAGCTTTCTTT. Translating it yields CASSKPRFEAFF.

The chain recombines TRBV5-5 with TRBJ2-5; a possible D gene is TRBD2 (5 bases). Deletions cut 4 bases from V and 4 bases from J, with 11 bases between. This CDR3 region has 13 residues. From germline, CDR1 is SGHKS and CDR2 YYEKEE (reference sequence). The CDR3 region has the DNA TGTGCCAGCAGCCCCGCTCTAGCAGAGACCCAGTACTTC. Amino acid sequence: CASSPALAETQYF.

The chain combines TRBV11-2 with TRBJ2-7; D is perhaps TRBD2 (5 bases). The CDR3 runs to 14 residues. Between the trimmed V and J ends, which lost 3 bases and 3 bases, there was a span of 12 bases. Germline CDR1 SGHAT, CDR2 FQNNGV. CDR3 DNA sequence: TGTGCCAGCAGCTTGAACCAGGAGGTCTACGAGCAGTACTTC. It specifies CASSLNQEVYEQYF.